This T cell receptor beta chain comes out of a study of blood T cell repertoires in COVID-19. As for the study in general: Sites in the United States, Italy and Spain provided acute and convalescent COVID-19 samples.

Sequencing was performed with immunoSEQ multiplex PCR; in TCRdb, only in-frame clones are kept and a portion is missing. Among some 120,000 clones listed, about 91% were seen once. After removal of 1 base from V and 7 bases from J, the junction contained 7 bases not matched to a gene. The V gene's germline CDR1 is MNHEY and CDR2 SMNVEV (reference sequence). The CDR3 contains 15 residues. Sequenced: peripheral blood. The sequence was obtained from a woman aged 50 to 60 with active or convalescent COVID-19. The rearrangement uses TRBV27 and TRBJ1-5; TRBD1 matches 7 bases. CDR3 coding DNA: TGTGCCAGCAGTTTATTACCCAGGGGGGAACAGCCCCAGCATTTT. Its protein product is CASSLLPRGEQPQHF.